This TCR beta chain is from a study of T-cell memory formation after mild COVID-19. About the study: Each donor largely had its own TCR clusters. Study-wide points: CM and EM subsets held most contracting CD4+ clones; EMRA held CD8+ ones.

Using constant-segment primers, 5'RACE produced TCR alpha and TCR beta cDNA libraries carrying sample barcodes and UMIs. TCRdb reprocessed the 5' RACE reads via MiXCR and lists one record per CDR3 protein. The sample carries roughly 120,000 distinct CDR3 sequences, roughly 20% recorded once. As concerns this clonotype: Its antigen is undetermined.

This CDR3 is built from 15 residues. V lost 1 base to trimming and J lost 2 bases; unmatched junction nucleotides: 1. Germline V lookup: CDR1 KGHDR, CDR2 SFDVKD. The chain carries TRBV24-1 and TRBJ2-1; 7 positions match TRBD1. This receptor was taken from a man younger than 35 who had mild COVID-19 (a few samples of this study predate the infection). Cell type and time point are not known. The sequenced sample was PBMCs or a T cell subset sorted from them (not recorded which). The CDR3 spells CATSDLQGTYNEQFF. CDR3 nucleotides: TGTGCCACCAGTGATTTACAGGGGACCTACAATGAGCAGTTCTTC.